Each of the 30 T cell receptor beta chains below was sequenced from the same sample in a study of T-cell reconstitution after alpha-beta-depleted transplantation in children. Unique molecular identifiers were used to barcode this TCRbeta library. Each CDR3 protein gets one entry after TCRdb re-called the PCR reads with MiXCR. The sample gives 750,000 to 950,000 distinct CDR3 sequences, approximately 15% of which show up once; approximately 5% is in the top ten. The source material was PBMCs, mostly from graft donor cells, sampled 360 days after TCRalphabeta/CD19-depleted stem cell transplant. All receptors come from a male patient younger than 18 who had a stem cell transplant for acute lymphoblastic leukemia, so the T cells may come from the graft donor.

This clonotype was seen only a few times. The gene calls are TRBV27 and TRBJ2-7; D possibly corresponds to TRBD1 (5 bases). Germline-derived CDR1 and CDR2 are MNHEY and SMNVEV (reference sequence). V was shortened by 4 bases and J by 0 bases, with 7 bases between the two germline ends. CDR3 length: 13 residues. The CDR3 loop reads CASSYRFSYEQYF. The CDR3 region has the DNA TGTGCCAGCAGTTACAGGTTCTCCTACGAGCAGTACTTC.

This clonotype has more than one count but fewer than ten. V and J are TRBV19 and TRBJ2-7; D unresolved. The CDR3 has 13 residues. Trimming removed 3 bases from V and 5 bases from J, with 11 bases in between. CDR1 and CDR2 (germline): LNHDA, SQIVND (reference sequence). In nucleotides, the CDR3 is TGTGCCAGTAGTATGGAAGGGTCCCACGAGCAGTACTTC. As protein: CASSMEGSHEQYF.

CDR3 sequence: CSAREWTSGTYNEQFF. The CDR3 region has the DNA TGCAGTGCTAGAGAGTGGACTAGCGGGACCTACAATGAGCAGTTCTTC. The chain employs TRBV20-1 and TRBJ2-1; TRBD2 aligns across 12 bases. Germline V gene sequence: CDR1 DFQATT, CDR2 SNEGSKA (reference sequence). V lost 0 bases to trimming and J lost 2 bases; unmatched junction nucleotides: 2. The CDR3 extends over 16 amino acids.

This clonotype turned up a few times. The chain links TRBV11-2 to TRBJ2-2; 13 nucleotides agree with TRBD2. Germline CDR1 SGHAT, CDR2 FQNNGV. The V segment lost 3 bases and the J segment 5 bases; nucleotides outside the gene matches: 6. This CDR3 comprises 17 residues. The CDR3, as DNA: TGTGCCAGCAGCTTTCAACTAGCGGGAGGGCCTACCGGGGAGCTGTTTTTT. Protein: CASSFQLAGGPTGELFF. Complete variable domain (other parts from reference TRBV11-2 and TRBJ2-2): EAGVAQSPRYKIIEKRQSVAFWCNPISGHATLYWYQQILGQGPKLLIQFQNNGVVDDSQLPKDRFSAERLKGVDSTLKIQPAKLEDSAVYLCASSFQLAGGPTGELFFGEGSRLTVL.

This clonotype came up a few times. The chain uses TRBV12-3 or TRBV12-4 and TRBJ2-7; D is unclear. Between the trimmed V and J ends, which lost 6 bases and 3 bases, there was a span of 12 bases. CDR3 length equals 13 residues. The CDR3 reads CASSSGWYYEQYF. The CDR3 DNA reads as TGTGCCAGCAGCTCCGGGTGGTACTACGAGCAGTACTTC.

The chain couples TRBV18 to TRBJ2-1; 10 nucleotides line up with TRBD2. Germline CDR1 reads KGHSH; CDR2 reads LQKENI. This CDR3 contains 18 residues. V lost 2 bases to trimming and J lost 6 bases; unmatched junction nucleotides: 13. The CDR3 loop is CASSPTQRLAGVGNEQFF. The CDR3 nucleotides read TGTGCCAGCTCACCAACACAACGTCTAGCGGGAGTAGGCAATGAGCAGTTCTTC.

This clonotype was detected many times. The chain couples TRBV24-1 to TRBJ2-5, with TRBD2 matching over 10 bases. CDR1 and CDR2 from the germline V gene are KGHDR and SFDVKD. V lost 5 bases and J lost 6; bases outside the gene matches: 8. The length of the CDR3 is 15 residues. The CDR3: CATSVRAGGRKTQYF. For the CDR3, the DNA is TGTGCCACCAGTGTAAGAGCGGGAGGGCGGAAGACCCAGTACTTC.

V is TRBV7-8 and J is TRBJ2-3; D not certain. V lost 1 base, J lost 4 bases, and 12 bases lay in between. CDR3 length: 15 amino acids. The germline V gene encodes CDR1 SGHVS and CDR2 FQNEAQ. The CDR3 loop is CASSLGGIIPDTQYF. As DNA, the CDR3 is TGTGCCAGCAGCTTAGGAGGCATCATCCCAGATACGCAGTATTTT.

The chain is built from TRBV4-1 and TRBJ2-5; D might be TRBD1 or TRBD2, each matching 6 bases. Looked up from germline, CDR1 is MGHRA and CDR2 is YSYEKL. V lost 4 bases, J lost 5 bases, and 20 bases lay in between. This CDR3 has 16 residues. CDR3 DNA: TGCGCCAGCAGCCCCCCACTGGGCGTGGGGGGCGAGACCCAGTACTTC. Protein product: CASSPPLGVGGETQYF.

This clonotype was seen more than once but under ten times. The chain has TRBV4-2 and TRBJ2-7; the D gene is possibly TRBD1 (5 bases). The V end was cut by 3 bases, the J end by 8 bases, with 11 bases between. The CDR3 has 12 amino acids. CDR1 LGHNA and CDR2 YNFKEQ come from the germline V gene. The CDR3 loop reads CASSHQTAQQYF. The CDR3 nucleotides are TGTGCCAGCAGCCACCAGACAGCGCAGCAGTACTTC.

This clonotype was observed at least ten times. This sequence joins TRBV5-5 and TRBJ2-4; D is unresolved. Trimming took 5 bases from V and 6 from J, leaving 12 bases between them. The CDR3 has 13 amino acids. The germline V gene encodes CDR1 SGHKS and CDR2 YYEKEE (reference sequence). The CDR3 coding sequence is TGTGCCAGCAGTGAACCTTGGGGAAACATTCAGTACTTC. Its protein is CASSEPWGNIQYF.

The rearrangement joins TRBV4-1 to TRBJ2-1, with TRBD2 identical over 12 bases. V gave up 4 bases and J gave up 7 bases; unmatched junction bases: 11. The CDR3 has 17 amino acids. The germline V gene encodes CDR1 MGHRA and CDR2 YSYEKL. The CDR3 reads CASSPQRLAGGPNEQFF. The CDR3 region has the DNA TGCGCCAGCAGCCCGCAACGGCTAGCGGGAGGGCCGAATGAGCAGTTCTTC.

The chain combines TRBV27 with TRBJ2-1; no reliable D call. V lost 5 bases and J lost 4, with 15 bases in between. CDR1 and CDR2 (germline): MNHEY, SMNVEV (reference sequence). The CDR3 spans 15 residues. The CDR3 region is CASSPLGYGYNEQFF. The CDR3, as DNA: TGTGCCAGCAGTCCTCTGGGGTATGGGTACAATGAGCAGTTCTTC.

At least ten counts were recorded for this clonotype. The V gene is TRBV7-2, the J gene TRBJ2-2; no clear D. Germline lookup yields CDR1 SGHTA and CDR2 FQGNSA. The CDR3 length is 13 residues. Trimming cost V 1 base and J 4 bases, with 4 bases left between them. The CDR3 sequence: CASSLVFTGELFF. The CDR3 nucleotides read TGTGCCAGCAGCTTAGTATTCACCGGGGAGCTGTTTTTT.

The chain couples TRBV4-1 to TRBJ1-4; a weak D match, TRBD1 (6 bases). With 4 bases removed from V and 3 bases from J, the gap between germline ends came to 15 bases. Germline V gives CDR1 MGHRA, CDR2 YSYEKL. CDR3 length: 16 residues. CDR3 nucleotide sequence: TGCGCCAGCAGCCCTTGGGCAGGGGTACCTAATGAAAAACTGTTTTTT. Translating gives CASSPWAGVPNEKLFF.

This clonotype was detected ten times or more. The V gene is TRBV27, the J gene TRBJ1-2; a possible D gene is TRBD1 (6 bases). This CDR3 has 14 residues. Germline CDR1 is MNHEY and CDR2 is SMNVEV (reference sequence). Trimming removed 2 bases from V and 5 bases from J, with 12 bases in between. CDR3 nucleotides: TGTGCCAGCAGTTTAGCCGGGAGGGGGTATGGCTACACCTTC. Translating gives CASSLAGRGYGYTF.

The V gene is TRBV10-3, the J gene TRBJ2-3, with TRBD2 identical over 8 bases. This CDR3 contains 17 residues. Germline CDR1 ENHRY, CDR2 SYGVKD. V dropped 6 bases and J dropped 5; count of bases not matched to a gene: 16. This CDR3 reads CAIRRTLLAGFEDTQYF. The CDR3 coding sequence is TGTGCCATCAGGAGGACGCTATTAGCGGGATTTGAAGATACGCAGTATTTT.

The V call is TRBV24-1, the J call TRBJ2-3, with D unclear. This CDR3 is built from 14 residues. The germline V gene encodes CDR1 KGHDR and CDR2 SFDVKD. Trimming removed 5 bases at V and 0 bases at J, with 8 bases between. The CDR3 loop is CATSAQASTDTQYF. In DNA form, the CDR3 reads TGTGCCACCAGTGCCCAGGCTAGCACAGATACGCAGTATTTT.

The chain combines TRBV20-1 with TRBJ2-7; D tentatively fits TRBD1 or TRBD2 (5 bases each). The CDR3 loop spans 16 amino acids. Germline values: CDR1 DFQATT, CDR2 SNEGSKA (reference sequence). The germline V and J ends were trimmed by 3 bases and 3 bases, with 21 bases remaining between them. CDR3: CSASRAITPRGYEQYF. The CDR3 DNA follows: TGCAGTGCTAGCAGGGCGATCACGCCTCGGGGCTACGAGCAGTACTTC.

In its sample, this clonotype was seen a few times. J is TRBJ2-1 and V is TRBV29-1, with 10 positions matching TRBD1. The CDR3 covers 14 residues. J was trimmed by 4 bases and V by 4 bases; bases with no gene match: 4. The germline gives CDR1 SQVTM, CDR2 ANQGSEA. CDR3 region: CSVVLDRGYNEQFF. The CDR3 DNA is TGCAGCGTTGTTCTGGACAGGGGGTACAATGAGCAGTTCTTC.

The chain combines TRBV29-1 with TRBJ2-7; the match to TRBD1 covers 7 bases. Germline V gene data show CDR1 as SQVTM and CDR2 as ANQGSEA. This CDR3 is built from 13 residues. Losses at the gene ends were 5 bases for V and 0 bases for J; bases not matched to a gene: 4. The CDR3 here is CSVSDRSSYEQYF. Written as DNA, the CDR3 is TGCAGCGTTTCGGACAGGAGCTCCTACGAGCAGTACTTC.

This clonotype was recorded many times. The chain is built from TRBV12-3 or TRBV12-4 and TRBJ2-1; 7 nucleotides line up with TRBD1. This CDR3 contains 14 residues. V was clipped by 5 bases and J by 5 bases; unmatched bases: 6. CDR3 nucleotide sequence: TGTGCCAGCAGTCCCAGGGGACAGAACAATGAGCAGTTCTTC. Amino acid sequence: CASSPRGQNNEQFF.

The chain combines TRBV12-3 or TRBV12-4 with TRBJ2-5, with TRBD2 matching 7 bases. Trimming removed 7 bases from V and 3 bases from J; junction bases left unmatched: 5. This CDR3 has 13 amino acids. CDR3 in amino acids: CASTSSGEETQYF. CDR3 coding DNA: TGTGCCAGCACCTCTAGCGGTGAAGAGACCCAGTACTTC.

J is TRBJ2-4 and V is TRBV14; 8 bases are a match to TRBD1. The CDR3 is 17 amino acids. The V segment lost 0 bases and the J segment 7 bases; nucleotides outside the gene matches: 11. Per the germline V gene, CDR1 is SGHDN and CDR2 is FVKESK. CDR3 sequence: CASSQEVAGQGANIQYF. The CDR3 nucleotides are TGTGCCAGCAGCCAAGAAGTGGCCGGACAGGGTGCGAACATTCAGTACTTC. Variable domain in full (rest from reference TRBV14 and TRBJ2-4): EAGVTQFPSHSVIEKGQTVTLRCDPISGHDNLYWYRRVMGKEIKFLLHFVKESKQDESGMPNNRFLAERTGGTYSTLKVQPAELEDSGVYFCASSQEVAGQGANIQYFGAGTRLSVL.

This clonotype was seen a few times. The chain joins TRBV6-1 to TRBJ2-3; 7 nucleotides align to TRBD1. V dropped 6 bases and J dropped 0; count of bases not matched to a gene: 6. The germline V gene encodes CDR1 MNHNS and CDR2 SASEGT. The CDR3 consists of 15 residues. This chain's CDR3 is CASSRGQESTDTQYF. The DNA of the CDR3 is TGTGCCAGCAGCCGAGGACAGGAGAGCACAGATACGCAGTATTTT.

This clonotype was counted ten times or more. The chain employs TRBV27 and TRBJ2-7, with D maybe TRBD2 (6 bases). The CDR3 sequence is 15 residues long. The V gene's germline CDR1 is MNHEY and CDR2 SMNVEV (reference sequence). Trimming shortened V by 4 bases and J by 2 bases, and 15 bases separated the two germline ends. CDR3 in amino acids: CASSYTGTLPYEQYF. The CDR3 nucleotides are TGTGCCAGCAGTTACACCGGGACTTTACCCTACGAGCAGTACTTC.

This clonotype appeared many times. The chain uses TRBV29-1 and TRBJ1-1; D is perhaps TRBD1 (5 bases). V was cut by 7 bases and J by 1 base, with 10 bases left in between. The germline gives CDR1 SQVTM, CDR2 ANQGSEA. The CDR3 is 12 residues long. The DNA for the CDR3 is TGCAGCGCCAGGGCGAGGAACACTGAAGCTTTCTTT. It translates to CSARARNTEAFF. The variable domain in full, completed from reference TRBV29-1 and TRBJ1-1, reads SAVISQKPSRDICQRGTSLTIQCQVDSQVTMMFWYRQQPGQSLTLIATANQGSEATYESGFVIDKFPISRPNLTFSTLTVSNMSPEDSSIYLCSARARNTEAFFGQGTRLTVV.

This clonotype showed up just a few times. This rearrangement joins TRBV5-1 to TRBJ2-7, with a weak D call TRBD1 (5 bases). This CDR3 contains 13 residues. CDR1 and CDR2 from the germline V gene are SGHRS and YFSETQ. Trimming pared 7 bases from V and 5 bases from J, leaving 16 bases between. In DNA, the CDR3 is TGCGCCAGCGAACCAAGTACAGGCAACGAGCAGTACTTC. This encodes CASEPSTGNEQYF. The full variable domain, rest sourced from reference TRBV5-1 and TRBJ2-7, is KAGVTQTPRYLIKTRGQQVTLSCSPISGHRSVSWYQQTPGQGLQFLFEYFSETQRNKGNFPGRFSGRQFSNSRSEMNVSTLELGDSALYLCASEPSTGNEQYFGPGTRLTVT.

This clonotype has only a few counts. This sequence joins TRBV7-9 and TRBJ2-5, with 9 bases lining up with TRBD1. This CDR3 has 15 amino acids. V trimming: 2 bases; J trimming: 5 bases; junction bases outside the gene matches: 6. Germline CDR1 and CDR2: SEHNR and FQNEAQ (reference sequence). The chain's CDR3 is CASSLRRTGDETQYF. In nucleotides, the CDR3 is TGTGCCAGCAGCTTACGTCGGACAGGGGACGAGACCCAGTACTTC.

V is TRBV29-1 and J is TRBJ1-2; 8 bases map to TRBD1. Per the germline V gene, CDR1 is SQVTM and CDR2 is ANQGSEA. With V trimmed by 0 bases and J by 8 bases, 5 bases remained unmatched. This CDR3 spans 13 amino acids. CDR3 in amino acids: CSVEDRGQRGYTF. Written as DNA, the CDR3 is TGCAGCGTTGAAGACAGGGGGCAGAGGGGCTACACCTTC.